The 32 T cell receptor beta chains given below trace back to one sample, sequenced in a study of cytomegalovirus exposure and HLA in healthy donors. Primers included in the PCR were 60 Vbeta and 13 Jbeta primers. Using immunoSEQ multiplex PCR, the repertoire was profiled, and TCRdb retains in-frame clones only, with some absent. The sample includes tens of thousands of clones, 65% to 80% of them seen just once. Input material: PBMCs. All receptors come from a man in his 70s in good health and CMV-seronegative.

This clone has only a few counts. Distinct nucleotide sequences in the sample also encode this CDR3. The genes are TRBV5-1 and TRBJ1-3; TRBD1 agrees at 9 bases. This CDR3 is 15 amino acids long. V gave up 0 bases and J gave up 2 bases; unmatched junction bases: 0. Per germline, CDR1 SGHRS and CDR2 YFSETQ. DNA for the CDR3: TGCGCCAGCAGCTTGGGACAGGGGGCTGGAAACACCATATATTTT. It is translated as CASSLGQGAGNTIYF. Variable domain in full (rest from reference TRBV5-1 and TRBJ1-3): KAGVTQTPRYLIKTRGQQVTLSCSPISGHRSVSWYQQTPGQGLQFLFEYFSETQRNKGNFPGRFSGRQFSNSRSEMNVSTLELGDSALYLCASSLGQGAGNTIYFGEGSWLTVV.

This chain joins TRBV19 and TRBJ1-5; no firm D call. V gave up 1 base and J gave up 5 bases, with 9 bases separating them. This CDR3 is 14 amino acids long. Germline V CDR1 and CDR2: LNHDA, SQIVND (reference sequence). CDR3 sequence: CASSIVASDQPQHF. The CDR3 region has the DNA TGTGCCAGTAGTATAGTCGCCAGTGATCAGCCCCAGCATTTT.

The chain couples TRBV11-2 to TRBJ1-1, with D unresolved. Between the trimmed V and J ends, which lost 4 bases and 8 bases, there was a span of 8 bases. There are 11 residues in the CDR3. Germline assignment: CDR1 SGHAT and CDR2 FQNNGV. The CDR3 loop is CASSSGLEAFF. The CDR3 nucleotides are TGTGCCAGCAGCTCGGGGTTGGAAGCTTTCTTT.

The chain's CDR3 is CASSLQGTGQPQHF. The DNA of the CDR3 is TGTGCCAGCAGCTTGCAGGGGACCGGTCAGCCCCAGCATTTT. J is TRBJ1-5 and V is TRBV5-4, with D possibly TRBD1 on 6 matching bases. The germline CDR1 and CDR2 sequences are SGHNT and YYREEE (reference sequence). V gave up 1 base and J gave up 6 bases, with 11 bases separating them. The CDR3 length is 14 residues.

The rearrangement links TRBV6-1 to TRBJ2-7; D possibly corresponds to TRBD2 (6 bases). The CDR3 covers 13 residues. The germline CDR1 and CDR2 sequences are MNHNS and SASEGT. Trimming cost V 6 bases and J 2 bases, with 11 bases left between them. The CDR3 DNA is TGTGCCAGCAGGGGGGAGGTACCCTACGAGCAGTACTTC. It codes for CASRGEVPYEQYF.

This clone was recorded many times. The chain joins TRBV5-1 to TRBJ2-5, with D hard to call. Germline V gene sequence: CDR1 SGHRS, CDR2 YFSETQ. Trimming removed 0 bases at V and 4 bases at J, with 4 bases between. This CDR3 comprises 12 residues. The CDR3 loop is CASSLASETQYF. In nucleotides, the CDR3 is TGCGCCAGCAGCTTGGCTTCAGAGACCCAGTACTTC.

This chain connects TRBV5-1 to TRBJ2-5, with 11 bases identical to TRBD2. Germline assignment: CDR1 SGHRS and CDR2 YFSETQ. The CDR3 is made up of 15 amino acids. V shed 6 bases, J shed 1 base, and the junction held 5 bases outside the gene matches. DNA for the CDR3: TGCGCCAGCACCCGAGGACTAGCGGGCCAAGAGACCCAGTACTTC. Translation: CASTRGLAGQETQYF.

This clone has a single count. The chain joins TRBV7-2 to TRBJ2-3; 9 bases map to TRBD1. Trimming took 0 bases from V and 10 from J; bases not matched to a gene: 2. Per the germline V gene, CDR1 is SGHTA and CDR2 is FQGNSA. CDR3 size: 13 residues. In DNA form, the CDR3 reads TGTGCCAGCAGCTTAGCAGGGGACAGGGCGCAGTATTTT. It translates to CASSLAGDRAQYF.

The CDR3 nucleotides are TGCAGCGTTGGGACGGGAGTCGTAGATACGCAGTATTTT. Its protein product is CSVGTGVVDTQYF. This chain joins TRBV29-1 and TRBJ2-3; TRBD2 is a possible D gene (6 bases). Germline lookup yields CDR1 SQVTM and CDR2 ANQGSEA. Trimming took 4 bases from V and 5 from J, leaving 13 bases between them. CDR3 length equals 13 residues.

The chain is built from TRBV10-3 and TRBJ1-5, with TRBD1 identical over 10 bases. This CDR3 contains 15 residues. The V gene end was trimmed by 1 base and the J gene end by 5 bases; junction bases not matched to a gene: 2. Looked up from germline, CDR1 is ENHRY and CDR2 is SYGVKD. CDR3 sequence reads: CAISEFGTGDQPQHF. In DNA, the CDR3 is TGTGCCATCAGTGAGTTCGGGACAGGGGATCAGCCCCAGCATTTT.

This clone was detected a few times. The J gene is TRBJ2-2, the V gene TRBV30; a weak D match, TRBD2 (6 bases). The germline CDR1 and CDR2 sequences are GTSNPN and SVGIG (reference sequence). Trimming cost V 3 bases and J 6 bases, with 17 bases left between them. The CDR3 runs 15 residues. Written as DNA, the CDR3 is TGTGCCTGGAGAGAGGGACGACTAGTCGCCGGGGAGCTGTTTTTT. Protein: CAWREGRLVAGELFF.

The V and J genes are TRBV2 and TRBJ2-1, with a weak D call TRBD2 (5 bases). The V gene's germline CDR1 is SNHLY and CDR2 FYNNEI. V was pared by 10 bases and J by 0 bases, with 13 bases between. The CDR3 covers 14 residues. The CDR3 DNA is TGTGCCACCAGACTTACTAGCTCCTACAATGAGCAGTTCTTC. It yields the protein CATRLTSSYNEQFF.

The CDR3 reads CASRGDGGYTF. CDR3 sequence (DNA): TGTGCCAGCAGGGGCGACGGTGGCTACACCTTC. This rearrangement joins TRBV28 to TRBJ1-2; D unclear. The germline V and J ends were trimmed by 6 bases and 7 bases, with 9 bases remaining between them. Germline V lookup: CDR1 MDHEN, CDR2 SYDVKM. This CDR3 has 11 residues.

V and J are TRBV14 and TRBJ2-1; 9 bases fit TRBD1. Germline V gives CDR1 SGHDN, CDR2 FVKESK. This CDR3 is built from 13 residues. V was clipped by 3 bases and J by 10 bases; unmatched bases: 4. The CDR3 loop reads CASSHRDRAEQFF. CDR3 nucleotide sequence: TGTGCCAGCAGCCATAGGGACAGGGCCGAGCAGTTCTTC.

V and J are TRBV29-1 and TRBJ2-7, with 11 bases matching TRBD2. The junction had 5 bases not matched to a gene; V was cut back by 2 bases and J by 5 bases. The CDR3 extends over 14 amino acids. CDR1 is SQVTM, CDR2 ANQGSEA, per germline. CDR3 DNA: TGCAGCGTTGAACCTACTAGCGGGAGTAACGAGCAGTACTTC. Protein: CSVEPTSGSNEQYF.

J is TRBJ2-5 and V is TRBV5-1; the D gene is possibly TRBD2 (6 bases). With 0 bases removed from V and 5 bases from J, the gap between germline ends came to 11 bases. The CDR3 runs 14 residues. Germline V gives CDR1 SGHRS, CDR2 YFSETQ. The CDR3 nucleotides read TGCGCCAGCAGCTTGGGGGGCCGGGAGGAGACCCAGTACTTC. Protein sequence: CASSLGGREETQYF.

This clone was seen a few times. The chain combines TRBV5-1 with TRBJ2-5, with D possibly being TRBD1 (5 bases). CDR1 and CDR2 (germline): SGHRS, YFSETQ. V shed 0 bases and J shed 2 bases, with 8 bases lying between them. CDR3 length equals 14 residues. This CDR3 is CASSLASGQETQYF. CDR3 bases: TGCGCCAGCAGCTTGGCGTCAGGGCAAGAGACCCAGTACTTC.

The chain has TRBV2 and TRBJ2-2; 7 bases fit TRBD2. Germline trimming cut 6 bases from V and 6 bases from J; bases unmatched to any gene: 10. The germline V gene encodes CDR1 SNHLY and CDR2 FYNNEI. This CDR3 contains 15 residues. This CDR3 reads CASRPRLAMAGELFF. CDR3 DNA sequence: TGTGCCAGCAGGCCTAGACTAGCTATGGCCGGGGAGCTGTTTTTT.

V and J are TRBV6-5 and TRBJ1-1, with D possibly matching TRBD1 (5 bases). V was pared by 7 bases and J by 2 bases, with 17 bases between. From germline, CDR1 is MNHEY and CDR2 SVGAGI. The CDR3 has 15 amino acids. The chain's CDR3 is CASTTGDSSNTEAFF. In nucleotides, the CDR3 is TGTGCCAGCACTACAGGAGACAGCTCCAACACTGAAGCTTTCTTT.

This clone showed up just a few times. The rearrangement uses TRBV30 and TRBJ1-5; maybe TRBD1 (5 bases). Germline values: CDR1 GTSNPN, CDR2 SVGIG (reference sequence). Trimming pared 1 base from V and 5 bases from J, leaving 12 bases between. This CDR3 is built from 14 residues. CDR3 in amino acids: CAWSGGGTHQPQHF. CDR3 in DNA: TGTGCCTGGAGTGGCGGGGGGACCCATCAGCCCCAGCATTTT.

V and J are TRBV7-2 and TRBJ2-3; D remains ambiguous. The CDR3 has 12 amino acids. CDR1 SGHTA and CDR2 FQGNSA come from the germline V gene. The germline V and J ends were trimmed by 4 bases and 4 bases, with 6 bases remaining between them. The CDR3 region has the DNA TGTGCCAGCAGCTCAAGCCCAGATACGCAGTATTTT. This gives the protein CASSSSPDTQYF.

The CDR3 DNA sequence: TGTGCCATCAGTGCTATATCGGGAGAGACCCAGTACTTC. Translated: CAISAISGETQYF. This chain connects TRBV10-3 to TRBJ2-5; D gene uncertain. There are 13 residues in the CDR3. V lost 4 bases and J lost 4, with 10 bases in between. Germline V gene data show CDR1 as ENHRY and CDR2 as SYGVKD.

The V and J genes are TRBV7-2 and TRBJ1-3; D uncertain. This CDR3 is built from 14 residues. CDR1 and CDR2 (germline): SGHTA, FQGNSA. Trimming left V 1 base short and J 0 bases short, with 4 bases between. The DNA for the CDR3 is TGTGCCAGCAGCTTAGACAGCTCTGGAAACACCATATATTTT. Translated, it gives CASSLDSSGNTIYF.

The chain combines TRBV9 with TRBJ2-5; 12 bases map to TRBD2. J was trimmed by 5 bases and V by 3 bases; bases with no gene match: 17. The CDR3 is 19 amino acids. Germline V gene lookup returns CDR1 SGDLS and CDR2 YYNGEE. The CDR3 sequence is CASSDPSSGRVRVQETQYF. The CDR3 region has the DNA TGTGCCAGCAGCGACCCCTCTAGCGGGAGGGTTCGCGTTCAGGAGACCCAGTACTTC. Using reference TRBV9 and TRBJ2-5 for the parts outside the CDR3, the full variable domain is DSGVTQTPKHLITATGQRVTLRCSPRSGDLSVYWYQQSLDQGLQFLIQYYNGEERAKGNILERFSAQQFPDLHSELNLSSLELGDSALYFCASSDPSSGRVRVQETQYFGPGTRLLVL.

This rearrangement joins TRBV4-3 to TRBJ2-7, with 8 positions matching TRBD1. The V gene end was trimmed by 0 bases and the J gene end by 2 bases; junction bases not matched to a gene: 6. CDR3 size: 16 residues. The germline V gene encodes CDR1 LGHNA and CDR2 YSLEER. The CDR3 DNA reads as TGCGCCAGCAGCCAAGATATGACAGGGGATGCCTACGAGCAGTACTTC. It encodes CASSQDMTGDAYEQYF.

The chain combines TRBV11-2 with TRBJ2-7; D perhaps matches TRBD1 (5 bases). V was shortened by 0 bases and J by 0 bases, with 6 bases between the two germline ends. Germline CDR1 reads SGHAT; CDR2 reads FQNNGV. The CDR3 runs 14 residues. The CDR3 here is CASSLDRGSYEQYF. The DNA for the CDR3 is TGTGCCAGCAGCTTAGATAGGGGCTCCTACGAGCAGTACTTC.

The rearrangement joins TRBV6-6 to TRBJ2-3, with 9 bases that match TRBD2. The V gene end was trimmed by 2 bases and the J gene end by 1 base; junction bases not matched to a gene: 1. The CDR3 contains 15 residues. Germline CDR1 reads MNHNY; CDR2 reads SVGAGI (reference sequence). CDR3 sequence reads: CASSYRTSGTDTQYF. The CDR3 DNA is TGTGCCAGCAGTTACCGGACTAGCGGCACAGATACGCAGTATTTT.

The genes are TRBV28 and TRBJ1-2, with no clear D. The length of the CDR3 is 13 residues. Germline assignment: CDR1 MDHEN and CDR2 SYDVKM. The germline V and J ends were trimmed by 3 bases and 4 bases, with 9 bases remaining between them. The DNA for the CDR3 is TGTGCCAGCAGTTTTAGTCAAGCCTATGGCTACACCTTC. Translation: CASSFSQAYGYTF.

V usage is TRBV10-3 and J usage is TRBJ1-6, with 7 bases fitting TRBD1. CDR3 length: 13 amino acids. Germline V gene data show CDR1 as ENHRY and CDR2 as SYGVKD. Trimming removed 8 bases from V and 8 bases from J; junction bases left unmatched: 6. The CDR3: CAIATGSYSPLHF. DNA of the CDR3: TGTGCCATCGCGACAGGGTCTTATTCACCCCTCCACTTT.

The chain couples TRBV18 to TRBJ1-1; TRBD1 is a possible D gene (5 bases). The CDR3 is 14 amino acids. The germline V and J ends were trimmed by 3 bases and 2 bases, with 10 bases remaining between them. Germline V gives CDR1 KGHSH, CDR2 LQKENI. The DNA of the CDR3 is TGTGCCAGCTCACCGGGGCAGCGAAACACTGAAGCTTTCTTT. Translation: CASSPGQRNTEAFF.

The chain recombines TRBV6-5 with TRBJ1-2, with a weak D call TRBD1 (6 bases). The V and J ends lost 6 bases and 6 bases respectively, with 14 bases between them. This CDR3 has 13 residues. CDR1 and CDR2 from the germline V gene are MNHEY and SVGAGI. In DNA, the CDR3 is TGTGCCAGCAGCCCCTTTGGGGGCAATGGCTACACCTTC. Translated, it gives CASSPFGGNGYTF.

J is TRBJ2-1 and V is TRBV10-3; 13 bases map to TRBD2. The length of the CDR3 is 14 residues. V shed 6 bases and J 7 bases; nucleotides not matched to a gene: 3. CDR1 and CDR2 (germline): ENHRY, SYGVKD. In DNA form, the CDR3 reads TGTGCCATCAGCGGACTAGCGGGAGCGAATGAGCAGTTCTTC. Its protein is CAISGLAGANEQFF.